This entry concerns a single TCR beta chain. The data were taken from a study of blood T cell repertoires in COVID-19. Turning to the study itself: Collection of acute and convalescent COVID-19 samples took place in the United States, Italy and Spain.

Source study methods: Reference gene primer amplification in the assay estimated nucleated cell counts. Profiled with immunoSEQ multiplex PCR; TCRdb holds only in-frame clones, not every one. The V and J calls and clone size were taken over from that table, and D and trimming were inferred from the DNA. Here the sample spans approximately 210,000 clones, 75% to 85% being singletons. J lost 2 bases, V lost 5 bases, and 5 bases had no gene match. The CDR3 is 15 amino acids. Germline CDR1 is MDHEN and CDR2 is SYDVKM. Cohort allocation depended upon clinical history that participants reported. The sample was PBMCs or T cells enriched from blood (not recorded which). The rearrangement uses TRBV28 and TRBJ1-3; TRBD1 matches 8 bases. The clonotype comes from a woman aged 50 to 60 with acute COVID-19. The CDR3 sequence is CASSTQGAAGNTIYF. CDR3 DNA sequence: TGTGCCAGCAGTACCCAGGGGGCGGCTGGAAACACCATATATTTT.